These 25 T cell receptor beta chains share one sample of origin, sequenced in a study of T cell responses to AZD1222 COVID-19 vaccine (dated by TCRdb to the early 2020s). In the paper's terms, the time point label means: about 28 days (+/-7) after the second vaccine dose. Library prep was done by the immunoSEQ multiplex PCR assay. TCRdb carries this immuneACCESS record with in-frame sequences only. Its versions omit some clonotypes, under half of them owing to an unresolved V gene in the studies checked, with the rest unexplained. The table for this sample lists more than 110,000 clones; about 90% of them were counted only once. Around 3.5% of the sample is in the top ten clones. The sequencing here drew on peripheral blood, taken 28 days after the second AZD1222 dose. The receptors originated from an adult who received the AZD1222 COVID-19 vaccine.

V and J are TRBV7-9 and TRBJ1-5; the D gene is possibly TRBD1 (5 bases). V shed 1 base and J shed 2 bases, with 18 bases lying between them. CDR3 length: 18 amino acids. The V gene's germline CDR1 is SEHNR and CDR2 FQNEAQ (reference sequence). In DNA, the CDR3 is TGTGCCAGCAGCTTAGGGGTCGGGGACCCGAGAGGCAATCAGCCCCAGCATTTT. Translation gives CASSLGVGDPRGNQPQHF.

The V gene is TRBV19, the J gene TRBJ2-1, with D tentatively TRBD2 (6 bases). The V end was cut by 1 base, the J end by 7 bases, with 14 bases between. CDR3 length: 15 amino acids. CDR1 and CDR2 from the germline V gene are LNHDA and SQIVND (reference sequence). The CDR3 DNA follows: TGTGCCAGTAGTATAGGAGGAGGGTATGGAAATGAGCAGTTCTTC. It codes for CASSIGGGYGNEQFF.

The rearrangement links TRBV4-1 to TRBJ1-2, with D unclear. The CDR3 contains 15 residues. The germline V gene has CDR1 MGHRA and CDR2 YSYEKL. V was clipped by 1 base and J by 8 bases, with 17 bases between them. The CDR3 is CASSQVAGVAKGYTF. CDR3 coding DNA: TGCGCCAGCAGCCAAGTGGCTGGGGTGGCAAAGGGCTACACCTTC.

The chain is built from TRBV19 and TRBJ1-1; D perhaps matches TRBD1 (6 bases). Germline lookup yields CDR1 LNHDA and CDR2 SQIVND (reference sequence). The CDR3 consists of 14 residues. V was clipped by 4 bases and J by 5 bases, with 14 bases between them. This CDR3 reads CASSNQGGGTEAFF. The CDR3 DNA reads TGTGCCAGTAGTAACCAGGGAGGGGGGACTGAAGCTTTCTTT.

The chain links TRBV15 to TRBJ2-7; TRBD2 matches at 9 bases. J was trimmed by 5 bases and V by 0 bases; bases with no gene match: 2. CDR1 is LNHNV, CDR2 YYDKDF, per germline (reference sequence). CDR3 length: 14 residues. This CDR3 is CATSRDSGSNEQYF. For the CDR3, the DNA is TGTGCCACCAGCAGAGATAGCGGGAGCAACGAGCAGTACTTC.

The chain employs TRBV9 and TRBJ1-3; tentatively, D is TRBD1 (6 bases). The ends were cut back, 4 bases at V and 0 bases at J, with 11 bases in the middle. Germline V gene data show CDR1 as SGDLS and CDR2 as YYNGEE. CDR3 size: 15 residues. The CDR3 reads CASSPRGDSGNTIYF. The CDR3 nucleotides read TGTGCCAGCAGCCCTAGGGGGGACTCTGGAAACACCATATATTTT.

There are a few counts of this clone. The rearrangement links TRBV6-2 or TRBV6-3 to TRBJ1-1; tentatively, D is TRBD1 (6 bases). The germline V gene encodes CDR1 MNHEY and CDR2 SVGEGT. Deletions cut 2 bases from V and 6 bases from J, with 7 bases between. This CDR3 comprises 12 residues. The DNA for the CDR3 is TGTGCCAGCAGTTACGGACAGTCTGAAGCTTTCTTT. It specifies CASSYGQSEAFF.

The chain is built from TRBV11-2 and TRBJ1-3; D not certain. Germline CDR1 and CDR2: SGHAT and FQNNGV. The CDR3 covers 17 residues. Between the trimmed V and J ends, which lost 0 bases and 2 bases, there was a span of 14 bases. CDR3 residues: CASSLEFGQSAGNTIYF. CDR3 nucleotides: TGTGCCAGCAGCTTAGAATTTGGGCAGTCAGCTGGAAACACCATATATTTT.

The chain recombines TRBV4-1 with TRBJ2-5; TRBD2 might be the D (6 bases). Looked up from germline, CDR1 is MGHRA and CDR2 is YSYEKL. This CDR3 contains 14 residues. V lost 0 bases and J 5 bases, leaving 10 bases between the germline ends. The CDR3 sequence: CASSQDGGFETQYF. The CDR3 DNA reads TGCGCCAGCAGCCAAGATGGGGGGTTCGAGACCCAGTACTTC.

The chain has TRBV4-3 and TRBJ2-7; D gene ambiguous. The CDR3 has 14 amino acids. Trimming took 1 base from V and 3 from J, leaving 10 bases between them. In germline, CDR1 is LGHNA, CDR2 YSLEER. CDR3 nucleotide sequence: TGCGCCAGCAGCCAAGGGTCTGGGGTCTACGAGCAGTACTTC. Residues: CASSQGSGVYEQYF.

The chain links TRBV12-5 to TRBJ1-2; TRBD1 is a possible D gene (5 bases). CDR1 LGHNT and CDR2 FRNRAP come from the germline V gene. V lost 6 bases and J lost 3, with 11 bases in between. This CDR3 is built from 13 residues. The CDR3 here is CASGSGGHYGYTF. The CDR3 DNA reads as TGTGCTAGTGGCTCCGGGGGACACTATGGCTACACCTTC.

This sequence joins TRBV27 and TRBJ1-1, with a tentative D call TRBD1 (6 bases). This CDR3 has 14 amino acids. The V end lost 4 bases, the J end lost 1 base, and 10 bases lay between the germline ends. CDR1 MNHEY and CDR2 SMNVEV come from the germline V gene (reference sequence). CDR3 region: CASSYTGRNTEAFF. CDR3 in DNA: TGTGCCAGCAGTTACACAGGGAGGAACACTGAAGCTTTCTTT.

The rearrangement joins TRBV27 to TRBJ1-1, with D unclear. Trimming took 5 bases from V and 6 from J, leaving 22 bases between them. CDR3 length: 16 residues. CDR1 is MNHEY, CDR2 SMNVEV, per germline (reference sequence). The CDR3 region has the DNA TGTGCCAGCAGTAAGGGATCCGCCGGGGATGGGGCTGAAGCTTTCTTT. Translated: CASSKGSAGDGAEAFF.

V gene TRBV11-3 combines with J gene TRBJ2-1, with TRBD2 matching over 9 bases. Losses at the gene ends were 5 bases for V and 6 bases for J; bases not matched to a gene: 5. The CDR3 spans 14 residues. CDR1 is SGHNT and CDR2 is YENEEA in the germline V gene. CDR3 DNA sequence: TGTGCCAGCAGCGGTAGCGGGAGAGTCAATGAGCAGTTCTTC. It encodes CASSGSGRVNEQFF.

The chain links TRBV3-1 (or the pseudogene TRBV3-2) to TRBJ1-2; the match to TRBD1 covers 7 bases. Germline-derived CDR1 and CDR2 are LGHDT and YNNKEL (reference sequence). The CDR3 is made up of 14 amino acids. V shed 4 bases and J 4 bases; nucleotides not matched to a gene: 6. CDR3 bases: TGTGCCAGCAGCCTCAGGGGGGAGGGCTATGGCTACACCTTC. This translates into CASSLRGEGYGYTF.

The chain is built from TRBV30 and TRBJ1-5; no clear D gene. This CDR3 spans 14 amino acids. Germline V gene sequence: CDR1 GTSNPN, CDR2 SVGIG (reference sequence). The ends were cut back, 3 bases at V and 9 bases at J, with 18 bases in the middle. CDR3 DNA sequence: TGTGCCTGGAGGTCGAAGGGCGAGACGTGGCCCCAGCATTTT. Translation gives CAWRSKGETWPQHF.

This clone was observed a few times. In nucleotides, the CDR3 is TGCAGCGTTGAAGAGGAGAGGGGCAGCGCCTACGAGCAGTACTTC. This encodes CSVEEERGSAYEQYF. This sequence joins TRBV29-1 and TRBJ2-7; D may correspond to TRBD1 or TRBD2 (5 bases each). Germline V gene sequence: CDR1 SQVTM, CDR2 ANQGSEA. The CDR3 is 15 residues long. The V end lost 0 bases, the J end lost 2 bases, and 14 bases lay between the germline ends.

This sequence joins TRBV30 and TRBJ2-7; no firm D call. Trimming pared 4 bases from V and 0 bases from J, leaving 7 bases between. This CDR3 comprises 12 residues. Germline CDR1 is GTSNPN and CDR2 is SVGIG (reference sequence). As DNA, the CDR3 is TGTGCCTGGACCCGGCCCTCCTACGAGCAGTACTTC. Protein product: CAWTRPSYEQYF.

CDR3 sequence reads: CAIKKAGTGSNGYTF. CDR3 nucleotide sequence: TGTGCCATCAAGAAGGCCGGGACAGGGTCTAATGGCTACACCTTC. The genes are TRBV6-5 and TRBJ1-2; 9 positions match TRBD1. Germline V gives CDR1 MNHEY, CDR2 SVGAGI. This CDR3 has 15 amino acids. Trimming at V came to 10 bases and at J to 6 bases, leaving 15 bases not matched to a gene.

This chain uses TRBV25-1 with TRBJ1-5; 8 bases agree with TRBD1. CDR1 is MGHDK, CDR2 SYGVNS, per germline. The CDR3 is made up of 17 amino acids. V was pared by 6 bases and J by 6 bases, with 16 bases of the junction left unmatched. CDR3 in amino acids: CASSGDPDRGGGQPQHF. In DNA form, the CDR3 reads TGTGCCAGCAGCGGGGACCCTGACAGGGGCGGCGGTCAGCCCCAGCATTTT.

V and J are TRBV3-1 (or the pseudogene TRBV3-2) and TRBJ2-7; tentatively, D is TRBD1 or TRBD2 (6 bases each). The CDR3 spans 16 residues. Looked up from germline, CDR1 is LGHDT and CDR2 is YNNKEL (reference sequence). V lost 4 bases and J lost 2, with 18 bases in between. CDR3 in amino acids: CASSLGGGGIPYEQYF. The CDR3 DNA reads TGTGCCAGCAGCCTCGGAGGGGGAGGAATCCCCTACGAGCAGTACTTC.

This clone was recorded a few times. The rearrangement uses TRBV5-1 and TRBJ2-7, with D possibly TRBD2 on 6 matching bases. Germline V gives CDR1 SGHRS, CDR2 YFSETQ. V was clipped by 4 bases and J by 3 bases, with 14 bases between them. The CDR3 contains 14 residues. The CDR3 region has the DNA TGCGCCAGCAGCCCTGTTGTGGGGGGCTACGAGCAGTACTTC. Amino acid sequence: CASSPVVGGYEQYF.

Here the CDR3 DNA reads TGCGCCAGCAGCTTGGAGGGGACAGGGGTAGGCTACACCTTC. Its translation: CASSLEGTGVGYTF. The chain joins TRBV5-1 to TRBJ1-2; 10 bases align to TRBD1. This CDR3 has 14 residues. V shed 0 bases and J 8 bases; nucleotides not matched to a gene: 4. Per germline, CDR1 SGHRS and CDR2 YFSETQ.

The gene calls are TRBV6-1 and TRBJ2-3, with D possibly called TRBD1 or TRBD2 (5 bases each). V was clipped by 3 bases and J by 2 bases, with 15 bases between them. CDR3 length: 16 residues. Germline CDR1 is MNHNS and CDR2 is SASEGT. The CDR3 coding sequence is TGTGCCAGCAGTGAGTCCGGGACGTGGGCCACAGATACGCAGTATTTT. Residues: CASSESGTWATDTQYF.

The V call is TRBV28, the J call TRBJ1-5; D unresolved. The germline V gene encodes CDR1 MDHEN and CDR2 SYDVKM. The V end was cut by 2 bases, the J end by 3 bases, with 11 bases between. The CDR3 length is 15 residues. Here the CDR3 reads CASSLPGIVNQPQHF. Written as DNA, the CDR3 is TGTGCCAGCAGTTTACCCGGGATTGTCAATCAGCCCCAGCATTTT.